The 27 T cell receptor beta chains given below trace back to one sample, sequenced in a study of blood T cell repertoires in COVID-19. Assay: immunoSEQ multiplex PCR; the TCRdb copy retains only in-frame clones and omits some. The sample lists about 160,000 clones; approximately 85% were seen once. Sequencing input: peripheral blood. Receptor source: a man at least 80 years old with COVID-19, enrolled during active disease.

For the CDR3, the DNA is TGTGCCAGCAGCTTTGGACTAGCGGGGGCCGGGGAGCTGTTTTTT. Amino acids: CASSFGLAGAGELFF. This chain connects TRBV11-2 to TRBJ2-2, with 13 bases lining up with TRBD2. Germline V gene sequence: CDR1 SGHAT, CDR2 FQNNGV. The CDR3 extends over 15 amino acids. J gave up 6 bases and V 3 bases, and 1 base lay outside the gene matches.

The gene calls are TRBV18 and TRBJ2-7; 8 bases align to TRBD1. Germline V gene sequence: CDR1 KGHSH, CDR2 LQKENI. The CDR3 has 16 amino acids. The J segment lost 5 bases and the V segment lost 0 bases, leaving 9 bases of the junction unmatched. CDR3 bases: TGTGCCAGCTCACCACCGGGAAGGACAGGGTGGGACGAGCAGTACTTC. This sequence encodes CASSPPGRTGWDEQYF.

The rearrangement uses TRBV12-3 or TRBV12-4 and TRBJ1-2, with a weak D call TRBD1 (6 bases). There are 13 residues in the CDR3. The V and J ends lost 3 bases and 8 bases respectively, with 13 bases between them. The CDR3 is CASSLDGGGGYTF. The CDR3, as DNA: TGTGCCAGCAGTTTGGACGGGGGGGGCGGCTACACCTTC.

The CDR3 DNA reads as TGTGCCAGCAGCTTACTGTCGAACACCGGGGAGCTGTTTTTT. Its protein is CASSLLSNTGELFF. The genes are TRBV7-3 and TRBJ2-2; no clear D gene. Between the trimmed V and J ends, which lost 2 bases and 0 bases, there was a span of 4 bases. From germline, CDR1 is SGHTA and CDR2 FQGTGA. The CDR3 is made up of 14 amino acids.

The J gene is TRBJ1-2, the V gene TRBV7-8; TRBD1 is a possible D gene (5 bases). Trimming cost V 0 bases and J 8 bases, with 10 bases left between them. The CDR3 totals 13 residues. Germline V gene sequence: CDR1 SGHVS, CDR2 FQNEAQ. The CDR3 bases are TGTGCCAGCAGCTTAGCGGGCAGGGCCGGCTACACCTTC. It is translated as CASSLAGRAGYTF.

This clone was seen repeatedly, ten times or more. J is TRBJ2-7 and V is TRBV2, with 9 nucleotides matching TRBD1. This CDR3 region has 14 residues. The V segment lost 5 bases and the J segment 1 base; nucleotides outside the gene matches: 3. The germline gives CDR1 SNHLY, CDR2 FYNNEI. CDR3 protein: CASSKQGASYEQYF. The CDR3 bases are TGTGCCAGCAGTAAACAGGGGGCATCCTACGAGCAGTACTTC.

J is TRBJ2-3 and V is TRBV29-1, with 7 bases identical to TRBD1. V lost 7 bases to trimming and J lost 2 bases; unmatched junction nucleotides: 6. Germline CDR1 SQVTM, CDR2 ANQGSEA. The CDR3 spans 13 residues. This CDR3 reads CSDRDSYTDTQYF. The CDR3 DNA follows: TGCAGCGACCGGGACAGCTACACAGATACGCAGTATTTT.

The chain recombines TRBV15 with TRBJ1-4; possibly TRBD1 for D (5 bases). The CDR3 spans 15 residues. Per germline, CDR1 LNHNV and CDR2 YYDKDF (reference sequence). The V end lost 2 bases, the J end lost 0 bases, and 7 bases lay between the germline ends. CDR3 sequence (DNA): TGTGCCACCAGCAGATGGGGGGCAACTAATGAAAAACTGTTTTTT. This encodes CATSRWGATNEKLFF.

About this clone itself: One junction end disagrees with the germline gene, perhaps due to a read error. This chain joins TRBV2 and TRBJ1-2; unclear D gene. CDR3 length: 11 amino acids. Germline CDR1 reads SNHLY; CDR2 reads FYNNEI. The CDR3 sequence: CASSADYGYIF. The DNA for the CDR3 is TGTGCCAGCAGTGCCGACTATGGCTACATCTTC.

The chain uses TRBV7-2 and TRBJ2-4; D unclear. The CDR3 covers 15 residues. Deletions cut 1 base from V and 7 bases from J, with 14 bases between. Germline values: CDR1 SGHTA, CDR2 FQGNSA. CDR3 sequence reads: CASSLGPAGLNIQYF. The CDR3 DNA is TGTGCCAGCAGCTTAGGTCCCGCAGGCTTGAACATTCAGTACTTC.

The chain recombines TRBV10-3 with TRBJ1-4; tentative D call: TRBD1 (6 bases). Per the germline V gene, CDR1 is ENHRY and CDR2 is SYGVKD. Trimming removed 6 bases at V and 4 bases at J, with 15 bases between. The CDR3 extends over 15 amino acids. For the CDR3, the DNA is TGTGCCATCAGCCCACAGGGCGGCAATAATGAAAAACTGTTTTTT. Its protein product is CAISPQGGNNEKLFF.

The J gene is TRBJ1-6, the V gene TRBV5-1, with D perhaps TRBD1 (6 bases). CDR1 and CDR2 (germline): SGHRS, YFSETQ. V gave up 4 bases and J gave up 3 bases, with 20 bases separating them. There are 18 residues in the CDR3. The CDR3 sequence is CASSLQGRGLDYNSPLHF. The DNA of the CDR3 is TGCGCCAGCAGCCTCCAGGGGAGGGGGTTAGACTATAATTCACCCCTCCACTTT.

This rearrangement joins TRBV5-1 to TRBJ1-1; possible D gene TRBD1, 5 bases. Germline assignment: CDR1 SGHRS and CDR2 YFSETQ. V dropped 1 base and J dropped 0 bases, with 16 bases sitting between them. CDR3 length equals 17 residues. CDR3 protein: CASSLRPPGRMNTEAFF. In nucleotides, the CDR3 is TGCGCCAGCAGCTTGCGACCTCCAGGGCGCATGAACACTGAAGCTTTCTTT.

Comments on this clone: The junction departs from germline at one end; a sequencing error may be responsible. V gene TRBV7-2 combines with J gene TRBJ1-3; 9 bases are shared with TRBD1. The germline V gene encodes CDR1 SGHTA and CDR2 FQGNSA. This CDR3 is built from 16 residues. CDR3 in amino acids: CASTLNRGLSGNTIYF. The CDR3 DNA follows: TGTGCCAGCACCTTAAACAGGGGGCTCTCTGGAAACACCATATATTTT.

The CDR3 loop is CASTIHTDISSPQHF. CDR3 DNA sequence: TGTGCCAGCACGATACATACAGATATTTCTTCGCCCCAGCATTTT. V is TRBV6-5 and J is TRBJ1-5; D call uncertain. V lost 7 bases and J 9 bases, leaving 22 bases between the germline ends. This CDR3 region has 15 residues. CDR1 is MNHEY, CDR2 SVGAGI, per germline.

CDR3 region: CASSLNGGLDGYTF. CDR3 nucleotides: TGTGCCAGCAGCTTAAACGGGGGGTTGGATGGCTACACCTTC. V is TRBV7-3 and J is TRBJ1-2; a possible D gene is TRBD1 (5 bases). The CDR3 extends over 14 amino acids. Germline CDR1 SGHTA, CDR2 FQGTGA. V dropped 1 base and J dropped 6 bases, with 12 bases sitting between them. Together with reference TRBV7-3 and TRBJ1-2, the CDR3 gives the full variable domain: GAGVSQTPSNKVTEKGKYVELRCDPISGHTALYWYRQSLGQGPEFLIYFQGTGAADDSGLPNDRFFAVRPEGSVSTLKIQRTERGDSAVYLCASSLNGGLDGYTFGSGTRLTVV.

The chain uses TRBV9 and TRBJ1-3; 10 bases match TRBD1. CDR3 size: 16 residues. V was pared by 3 bases and J by 0 bases, with 3 bases of the junction left unmatched. In germline, CDR1 is SGDLS, CDR2 YYNGEE. The CDR3 sequence: CASSGGQGGSGNTIYF. The CDR3 coding sequence is TGTGCCAGCAGCGGAGGACAGGGGGGCTCTGGAAACACCATATATTTT.

This clone was detected once. The V and J genes are TRBV20-1 and TRBJ1-1; 7 nucleotides align to TRBD1. Germline CDR1 and CDR2: DFQATT and SNEGSKA (reference sequence). Losses at the gene ends were 6 bases for V and 5 bases for J; bases not matched to a gene: 3. The CDR3 runs to 11 residues. DNA for the CDR3: TGCAGTGCCCACAGGGGAACTGAAGCTTTCTTT. This sequence encodes CSAHRGTEAFF.

The rearrangement uses TRBV3-1 (or the pseudogene TRBV3-2) and TRBJ2-1; 11 bases map to TRBD2. There are 18 residues in the CDR3. The trim removed 0 bases at V and 3 bases at J, leaving 7 bases unmatched. Germline V gene sequence: CDR1 LGHDT, CDR2 YNNKEL (reference sequence). CDR3 amino acids: CASSQDGFLAGGYNEQFF. The CDR3 nucleotides are TGTGCCAGCAGCCAAGATGGGTTCCTAGCGGGGGGCTACAATGAGCAGTTCTTC.

This clone was picked up a small number of times. The V and J genes are TRBV27 and TRBJ1-6; 9 positions agree with TRBD1. CDR1 is MNHEY, CDR2 SMNVEV, per germline (reference sequence). V lost 7 bases, J lost 7 bases, and 5 bases stayed unmatched. This CDR3 is 14 amino acids long. The CDR3 spells CASTAGQGNSPLHF. The DNA for the CDR3 is TGTGCCAGCACCGCTGGACAGGGGAATTCACCCCTCCACTTT.

The gene calls are TRBV5-6 and TRBJ1-4, with 12 bases identical to TRBD1. Trimming took 4 bases from V and 8 from J; bases not matched to a gene: 9. In germline, CDR1 is SGHDT, CDR2 YYEEEE. The CDR3 loop spans 16 amino acids. In DNA form, the CDR3 reads TGTGCCAGCAGCGTGGGACAGGGGGCGCGAATCGAAAAACTGTTTTTT. Its protein is CASSVGQGARIEKLFF. Drawing the rest from reference TRBV5-6 and TRBJ1-4, the complete variable domain is DAGVTQSPTHLIKTRGQQVTLRCSPKSGHDTVSWYQQALGQGPQFIFQYYEEEERQRGNFPDRFSGHQFPNYSSELNVNALLLGDSALYLCASSVGQGARIEKLFFGSGTQLSVL.

CDR3 nucleotide sequence: TGCGCCAGCAGTACCCGACAGGGCGCCGAAAAACTGTTTTTT. As protein: CASSTRQGAEKLFF. The gene calls are TRBV4-3 and TRBJ1-4, with 7 bases matching TRBD1. There are 14 residues in the CDR3. CDR1 is LGHNA, CDR2 YSLEER, per germline. V was pared by 6 bases and J by 8 bases, with 9 bases of the junction left unmatched.

The chain couples TRBV28 to TRBJ2-1, with 10 bases that match TRBD2. The V segment lost 7 bases and the J segment 7 bases; nucleotides outside the gene matches: 10. This CDR3 region has 15 residues. CDR1 and CDR2 from the germline V gene are MDHEN and SYDVKM. The CDR3 sequence: CASTSSGGLVNEQFF. The CDR3 DNA reads TGTGCCAGCACATCTAGCGGGGGTCTGGTGAATGAGCAGTTCTTC.

The chain links TRBV6-5 to TRBJ1-2, with 8 bases fitting TRBD1. The CDR3 spans 13 residues. Germline CDR1 and CDR2: MNHEY and SVGAGI. The V segment lost 10 bases and the J segment 5 bases; nucleotides outside the gene matches: 9. The CDR3 DNA sequence: TGTGCCATGACGGACAGGGAGAGGTATGGCTACACCTTC. It translates to CAMTDRERYGYTF.

This clone was observed a few times. This chain links TRBV7-2 with TRBJ2-3; 8 positions agree with TRBD1. Unmatched junction bases numbered 12, after V lost 1 base and J lost 6 bases. The CDR3 consists of 17 residues. Germline V CDR1 and CDR2: SGHTA, FQGNSA. The CDR3 sequence: CASSLGARGPIWDTQYF. CDR3 nucleotides: TGTGCCAGCAGCTTAGGGGCCAGGGGGCCCATTTGGGATACGCAGTATTTT.

The CDR3 reads CASSVASGANNEQFF. As DNA, the CDR3 is TGTGCCAGCAGTGTAGCTAGCGGGGCGAACAATGAGCAGTTCTTC. The chain uses TRBV2 and TRBJ2-1, with TRBD2 matching 9 bases. This CDR3 contains 15 residues. CDR1 SNHLY and CDR2 FYNNEI come from the germline V gene. V dropped 4 bases and J dropped 5; count of bases not matched to a gene: 6.

CDR3 nucleotide sequence: TGTGCCAGCAGCCCTAGGCTCCCGGGGGAGACCCAGTACTTC. The encoded protein is CASSPRLPGETQYF. V usage is TRBV3-1 (or the pseudogene TRBV3-2) and J usage is TRBJ2-5, with D maybe TRBD2 (5 bases). This CDR3 region has 14 residues. V was cut by 4 bases and J by 5 bases, with 14 bases left in between. The germline V gene has CDR1 LGHDT and CDR2 YNNKEL (reference sequence).